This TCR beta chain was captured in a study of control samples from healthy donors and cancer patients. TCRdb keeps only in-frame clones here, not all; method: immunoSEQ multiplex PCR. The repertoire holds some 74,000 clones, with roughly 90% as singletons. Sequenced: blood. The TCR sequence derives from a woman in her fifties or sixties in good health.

CDR3 amino acids: CASSYSPRNEKLFF. The CDR3 DNA is TGTGCCAGCAGTTATAGTCCTCGAAATGAAAAACTGTTTTTT. The chain uses TRBV6-5 and TRBJ1-4, with D uncertain. CDR3 size: 14 residues. Germline V gene lookup returns CDR1 MNHEY and CDR2 SVGAGI. The V and J ends lost 3 bases and 5 bases respectively, with 10 bases between them.